This TCR beta chain comes out of a study of T cells after yellow fever vaccination. TCRdb ran MiXCR on the 5' RACE reads and lists one entry per CDR3 protein. The repertoire holds 95,000 to 100,000 distinct CDR3 sequences, roughly 6% seen once, with 35% to 50% in the top ten. This clonotype has a handful of counts. Germline CDR1 is SQVTM and CDR2 is ANQGSEA. Trimming shortened V by 7 bases and J by 6 bases, and 12 bases separated the two germline ends. CDR3 length: 12 residues. Sequencing used CD8+ T cells sorted from PBMCs, obtained 10 days after the yellow fever booster vaccination. This clonotype was obtained from a man aged 18 to 30 who received the YFV17D yellow fever vaccine. The genes are TRBV29-1 and TRBJ1-4; no reliable D call. The CDR3 DNA is TGCAGCGCTTACCGGTGGGATGAAAAACTGTTTTTT. It specifies CSAYRWDEKLFF. Using reference TRBV29-1 and TRBJ1-4 for the parts outside the CDR3, the full variable domain is SAVISQKPSRDICQRGTSLTIQCQVDSQVTMMFWYRQQPGQSLTLIATANQGSEATYESGFVIDKFPISRPNLTFSTLTVSNMSPEDSSIYLCSAYRWDEKLFFGSGTQLSVL.